This TCR beta chain appears in the sequencing data of a study of blood T cells in healthy people across ages. Germline V gene lookup returns CDR1 SGHKS and CDR2 YYEKEE (reference sequence). This CDR3 comprises 17 residues. Comment on this clonotype: Antigen unknown.

Alongside a J-beta primer mix, a sample-barcoded 5' primer served in a second PCR lasting roughly 6 to 11 cycles. TCRdb fed the 5' RACE reads into MiXCR, producing one record per CDR3 protein. There are about 320,000 distinct CDR3 sequences in the sample; 25% to 30% occur only once, and around 30% lies in the top ten. Study outcomes and limitations: Long-lived and aged donors differed, with more naive CD4+ cells and higher diversity in the long-lived.

The receptor comes from a woman aged 70-85 years in good health. Sequencing was carried out using blood. The chain combines TRBV5-5 with TRBJ2-5; the D gene is possibly TRBD2 (6 bases). The DNA end favors TRBJ2-7, so the J call may be wrong. Here the CDR3 reads CASSFSWGRGDGYEQYF. CDR3 in DNA: TGTGCCAGCAGCTTTTCATGGGGACGCGGGGATGGTTACGAGCAGTACTTC.